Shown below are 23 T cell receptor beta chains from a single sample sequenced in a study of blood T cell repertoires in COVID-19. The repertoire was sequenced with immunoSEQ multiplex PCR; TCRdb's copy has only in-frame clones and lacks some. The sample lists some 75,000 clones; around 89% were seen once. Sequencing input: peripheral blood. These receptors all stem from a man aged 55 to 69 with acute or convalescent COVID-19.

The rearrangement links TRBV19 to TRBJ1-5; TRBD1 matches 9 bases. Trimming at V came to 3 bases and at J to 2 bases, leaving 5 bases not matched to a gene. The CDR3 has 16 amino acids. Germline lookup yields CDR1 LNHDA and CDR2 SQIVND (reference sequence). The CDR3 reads CASSITQGAGNQPQHF. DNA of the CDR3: TGTGCCAGTAGTATCACACAGGGGGCTGGCAATCAGCCCCAGCATTTT.

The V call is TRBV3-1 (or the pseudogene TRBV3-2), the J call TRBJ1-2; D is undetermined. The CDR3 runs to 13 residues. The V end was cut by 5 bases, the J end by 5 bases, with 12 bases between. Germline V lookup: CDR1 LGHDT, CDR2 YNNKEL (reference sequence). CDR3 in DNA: TGTGCCAGCAGCGACACCCCCGCGTATGGCTACACCTTC. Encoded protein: CASSDTPAYGYTF.

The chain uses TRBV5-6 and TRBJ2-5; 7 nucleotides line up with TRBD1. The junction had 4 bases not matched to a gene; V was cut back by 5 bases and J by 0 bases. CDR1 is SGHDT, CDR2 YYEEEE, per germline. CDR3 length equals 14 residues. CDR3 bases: TGTGCCAGCAGTTCCGGGACAGACCAAGAGACCCAGTACTTC. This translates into CASSSGTDQETQYF.

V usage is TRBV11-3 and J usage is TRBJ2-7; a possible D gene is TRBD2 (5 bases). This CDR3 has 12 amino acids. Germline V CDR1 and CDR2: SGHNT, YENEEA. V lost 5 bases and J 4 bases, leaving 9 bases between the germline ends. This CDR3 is CASSPTGYEQYF. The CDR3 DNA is TGTGCCAGCAGCCCCACGGGATACGAGCAGTACTTC.

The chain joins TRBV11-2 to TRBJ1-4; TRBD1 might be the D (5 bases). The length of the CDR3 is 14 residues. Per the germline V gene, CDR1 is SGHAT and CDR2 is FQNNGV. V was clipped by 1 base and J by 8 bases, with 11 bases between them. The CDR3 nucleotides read TGTGCCAGCAGCTTAGGTGGGACTTGGGAAAAACTGTTTTTT. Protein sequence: CASSLGGTWEKLFF. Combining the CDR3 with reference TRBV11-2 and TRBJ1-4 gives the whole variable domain EAGVAQSPRYKIIEKRQSVAFWCNPISGHATLYWYQQILGQGPKLLIQFQNNGVVDDSQLPKDRFSAERLKGVDSTLKIQPAKLEDSAVYLCASSLGGTWEKLFFGSGTQLSVL.

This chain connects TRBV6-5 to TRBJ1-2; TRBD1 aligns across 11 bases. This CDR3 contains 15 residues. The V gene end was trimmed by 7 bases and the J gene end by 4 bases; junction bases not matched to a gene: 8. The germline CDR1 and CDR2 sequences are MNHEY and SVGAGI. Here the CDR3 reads CASKLDRGRTYGYTF. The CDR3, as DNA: TGTGCCAGCAAACTGGACAGGGGGCGAACCTATGGCTACACCTTC.

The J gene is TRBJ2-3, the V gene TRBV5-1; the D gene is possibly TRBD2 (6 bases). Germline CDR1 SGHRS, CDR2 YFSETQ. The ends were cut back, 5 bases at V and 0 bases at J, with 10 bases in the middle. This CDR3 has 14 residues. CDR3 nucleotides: TGCGCCAGCAGGGGGGGTCCTAGCACAGATACGCAGTATTTT. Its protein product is CASRGGPSTDTQYF.

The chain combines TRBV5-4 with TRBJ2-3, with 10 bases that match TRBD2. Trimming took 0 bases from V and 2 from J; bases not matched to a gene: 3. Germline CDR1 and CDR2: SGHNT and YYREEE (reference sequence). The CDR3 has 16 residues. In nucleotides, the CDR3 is TGTGCCAGCAGCTTGGAACTAGCGGGGAACACAGATACGCAGTATTTT. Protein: CASSLELAGNTDTQYF. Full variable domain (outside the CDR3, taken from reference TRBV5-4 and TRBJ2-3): ETGVTQSPTHLIKTRGQQVTLRCSSQSGHNTVSWYQQALGQGPQFIFQYYREEENGRGNFPPRFSGLQFPNYSSELNVNALELDDSALYLCASSLELAGNTDTQYFGPGTRLTVL.

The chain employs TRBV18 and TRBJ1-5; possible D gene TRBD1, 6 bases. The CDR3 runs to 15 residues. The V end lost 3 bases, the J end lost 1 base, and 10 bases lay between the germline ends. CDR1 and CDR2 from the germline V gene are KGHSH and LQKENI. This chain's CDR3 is CASSPAGASNQPQHF. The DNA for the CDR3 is TGTGCCAGCTCACCCGCAGGGGCGAGCAATCAGCCCCAGCATTTT. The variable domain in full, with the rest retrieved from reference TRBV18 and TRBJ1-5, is NAGVMQNPRHLVRRRGQEARLRCSPMKGHSHVYWYRQLPEEGLKFMVYLQKENIIDESGMPKERFSAEFPKEGPSILRIQQVVRGDSAAYFCASSPAGASNQPQHFGDGTRLSIL.

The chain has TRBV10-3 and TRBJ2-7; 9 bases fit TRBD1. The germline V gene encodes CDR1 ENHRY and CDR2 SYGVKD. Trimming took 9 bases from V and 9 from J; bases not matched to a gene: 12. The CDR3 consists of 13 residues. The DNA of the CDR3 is TGTGCCATAGCCGGGACAGGGCAAGCAGGGCAGTACTTC. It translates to CAIAGTGQAGQYF.

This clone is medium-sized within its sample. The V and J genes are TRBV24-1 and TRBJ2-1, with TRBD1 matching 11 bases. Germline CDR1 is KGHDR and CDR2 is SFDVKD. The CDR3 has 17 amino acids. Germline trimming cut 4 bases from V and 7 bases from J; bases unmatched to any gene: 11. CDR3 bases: TGTGCCACCAGTGAACCTACGGACAGGGGGCTTAGGAATGAGCAGTTCTTC. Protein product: CATSEPTDRGLRNEQFF.

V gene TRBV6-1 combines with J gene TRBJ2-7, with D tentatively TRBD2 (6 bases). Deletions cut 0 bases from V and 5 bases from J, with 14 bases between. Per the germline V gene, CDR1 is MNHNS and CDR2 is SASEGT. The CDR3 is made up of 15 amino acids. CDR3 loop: CASSEARGRVHEQYF. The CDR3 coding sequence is TGTGCCAGCAGTGAAGCGCGGGGCAGGGTCCACGAGCAGTACTTC.

The CDR3 protein is CASSLDGLNEKLFF. The CDR3 coding sequence is TGCGCCAGCAGCCTGGACGGACTTAATGAAAAACTGTTTTTT. J is TRBJ1-4 and V is TRBV5-1; D is unclear. V lost 4 bases and J 4 bases, leaving 11 bases between the germline ends. There are 14 residues in the CDR3. Germline-derived CDR1 and CDR2 are SGHRS and YFSETQ.

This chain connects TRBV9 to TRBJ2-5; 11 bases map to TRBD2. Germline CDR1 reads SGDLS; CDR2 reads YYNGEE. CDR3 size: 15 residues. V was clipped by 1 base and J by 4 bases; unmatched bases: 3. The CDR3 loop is CASSVLGTSGETQYF. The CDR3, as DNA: TGTGCCAGCAGCGTATTAGGGACTAGCGGAGAGACCCAGTACTTC.

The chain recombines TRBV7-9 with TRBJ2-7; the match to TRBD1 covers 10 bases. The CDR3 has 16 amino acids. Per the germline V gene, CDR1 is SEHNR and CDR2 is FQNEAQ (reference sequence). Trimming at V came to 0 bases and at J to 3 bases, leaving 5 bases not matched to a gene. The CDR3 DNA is TGTGCCAGCAGCTTAGCGGGGGACAGGGGACTCTACGAGCAGTACTTC. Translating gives CASSLAGDRGLYEQYF. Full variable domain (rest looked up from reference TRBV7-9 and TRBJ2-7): DTGVSQNPRHKITKRGQNVTFRCDPISEHNRLYWYRQTLGQGPEFLTYFQNEAQLEKSRLLSDRFSAERPKGSFSTLEIQRTEQGDSAMYLCASSLAGDRGLYEQYFGPGTRLTVT.

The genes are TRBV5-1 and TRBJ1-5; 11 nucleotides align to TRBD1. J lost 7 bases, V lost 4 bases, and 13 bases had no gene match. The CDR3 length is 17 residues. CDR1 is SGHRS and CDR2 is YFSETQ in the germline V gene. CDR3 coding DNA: TGCGCCAGCAGCCCGGTCCCGGGACAGGGGGTAAACCAGCCCCAGCATTTT. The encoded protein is CASSPVPGQGVNQPQHF. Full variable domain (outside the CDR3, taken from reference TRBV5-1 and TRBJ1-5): KAGVTQTPRYLIKTRGQQVTLSCSPISGHRSVSWYQQTPGQGLQFLFEYFSETQRNKGNFPGRFSGRQFSNSRSEMNVSTLELGDSALYLCASSPVPGQGVNQPQHFGDGTRLSIL.

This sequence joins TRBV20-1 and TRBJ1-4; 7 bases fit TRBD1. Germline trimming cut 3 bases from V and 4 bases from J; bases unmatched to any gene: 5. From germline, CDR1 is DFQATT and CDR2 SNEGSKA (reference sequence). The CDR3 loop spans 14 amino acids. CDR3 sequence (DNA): TGCAGTGCTAGTTACGGGACAGTTAATGAAAAACTGTTTTTT. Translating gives CSASYGTVNEKLFF.

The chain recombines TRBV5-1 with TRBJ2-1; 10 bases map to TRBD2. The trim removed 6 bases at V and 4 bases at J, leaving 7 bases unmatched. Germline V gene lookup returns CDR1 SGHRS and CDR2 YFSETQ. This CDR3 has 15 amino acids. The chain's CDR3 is CASNPSGGDYNEQFF. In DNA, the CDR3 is TGCGCCAGCAATCCAAGCGGGGGGGATTACAATGAGCAGTTCTTC.

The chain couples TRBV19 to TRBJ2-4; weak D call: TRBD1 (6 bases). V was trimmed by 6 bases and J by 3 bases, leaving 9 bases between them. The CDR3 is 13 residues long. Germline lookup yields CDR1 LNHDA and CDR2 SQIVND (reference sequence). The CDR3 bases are TGTGCCAGTAGGTTGGACAGCAAAAACATTCAGTACTTC. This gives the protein CASRLDSKNIQYF.

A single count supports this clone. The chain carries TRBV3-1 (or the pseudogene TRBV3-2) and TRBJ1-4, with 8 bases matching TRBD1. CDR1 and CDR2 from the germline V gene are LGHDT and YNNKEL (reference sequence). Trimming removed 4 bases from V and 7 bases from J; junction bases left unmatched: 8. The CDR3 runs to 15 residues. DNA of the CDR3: TGTGCCAGCAGCCTACGACAGGGGCGGGGTGAAAAACTGTTTTTT. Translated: CASSLRQGRGEKLFF.

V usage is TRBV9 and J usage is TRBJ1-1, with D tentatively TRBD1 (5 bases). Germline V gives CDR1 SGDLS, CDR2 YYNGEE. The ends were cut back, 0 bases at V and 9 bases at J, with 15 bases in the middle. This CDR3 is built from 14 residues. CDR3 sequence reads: CASSVDFRGDKAFF. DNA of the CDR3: TGTGCCAGCAGCGTAGATTTTAGGGGTGACAAAGCTTTCTTT.

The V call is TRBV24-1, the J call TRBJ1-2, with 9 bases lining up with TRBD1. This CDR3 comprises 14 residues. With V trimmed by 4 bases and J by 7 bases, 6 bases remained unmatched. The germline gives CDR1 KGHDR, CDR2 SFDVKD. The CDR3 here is CATSDAGTGSGYTF. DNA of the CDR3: TGTGCCACCAGTGACGCCGGGACAGGGAGTGGCTACACCTTC.

The DNA of the CDR3 is TGTGCCAGCAGTCGCGACATTGCCAACACTGAAGCTTTCTTT. Its translation is CASSRDIANTEAFF. The rearrangement joins TRBV6-5 to TRBJ1-1; D unclear. Germline CDR1 reads MNHEY; CDR2 reads SVGAGI. V was clipped by 5 bases and J by 2 bases, with 12 bases between them. The CDR3 is 14 amino acids.